Many counts were recorded for the clone carrying this T cell receptor beta chain. Antigen unknown. RNA transcripts yielded amplified TCR beta CDR3 regions. The HTBI primer set served for first-round RT-PCR of the TCR CDR3. From the multiplex PCR reads, TCRdb called clonotypes with MiXCR, one entry per CDR3 protein. Here the sample spans fewer than 650,000 distinct CDR3 sequences, 12% to 15% being singletons. PBMCs were derived from around 10 ml fresh peripheral blood. This sample was included in a study of T cells in Graves' hyperthyroidism and ophthalmopathy. Broader study findings: Blood samples included most of the expanded thyroid clonotypes exceeding 0.001.

CDR3 length equals 12 residues. Germline V gives CDR1 GTSNPN, CDR2 SVGIG (reference sequence). Trimming took off 5 bases at V and 11 bases at J, with 18 bases between the two ends. Sequenced sample: blood. This receptor was obtained from a woman under 30 with Graves' ophthalmopathy. This sequence joins TRBV30 and TRBJ1-1, with D perhaps TRBD1 (6 bases). DNA of the CDR3: TGTGCCTGGGTGGGACAAGGCGAGCAGGCTTTCTTT. Protein: CAWVGQGEQAFF.